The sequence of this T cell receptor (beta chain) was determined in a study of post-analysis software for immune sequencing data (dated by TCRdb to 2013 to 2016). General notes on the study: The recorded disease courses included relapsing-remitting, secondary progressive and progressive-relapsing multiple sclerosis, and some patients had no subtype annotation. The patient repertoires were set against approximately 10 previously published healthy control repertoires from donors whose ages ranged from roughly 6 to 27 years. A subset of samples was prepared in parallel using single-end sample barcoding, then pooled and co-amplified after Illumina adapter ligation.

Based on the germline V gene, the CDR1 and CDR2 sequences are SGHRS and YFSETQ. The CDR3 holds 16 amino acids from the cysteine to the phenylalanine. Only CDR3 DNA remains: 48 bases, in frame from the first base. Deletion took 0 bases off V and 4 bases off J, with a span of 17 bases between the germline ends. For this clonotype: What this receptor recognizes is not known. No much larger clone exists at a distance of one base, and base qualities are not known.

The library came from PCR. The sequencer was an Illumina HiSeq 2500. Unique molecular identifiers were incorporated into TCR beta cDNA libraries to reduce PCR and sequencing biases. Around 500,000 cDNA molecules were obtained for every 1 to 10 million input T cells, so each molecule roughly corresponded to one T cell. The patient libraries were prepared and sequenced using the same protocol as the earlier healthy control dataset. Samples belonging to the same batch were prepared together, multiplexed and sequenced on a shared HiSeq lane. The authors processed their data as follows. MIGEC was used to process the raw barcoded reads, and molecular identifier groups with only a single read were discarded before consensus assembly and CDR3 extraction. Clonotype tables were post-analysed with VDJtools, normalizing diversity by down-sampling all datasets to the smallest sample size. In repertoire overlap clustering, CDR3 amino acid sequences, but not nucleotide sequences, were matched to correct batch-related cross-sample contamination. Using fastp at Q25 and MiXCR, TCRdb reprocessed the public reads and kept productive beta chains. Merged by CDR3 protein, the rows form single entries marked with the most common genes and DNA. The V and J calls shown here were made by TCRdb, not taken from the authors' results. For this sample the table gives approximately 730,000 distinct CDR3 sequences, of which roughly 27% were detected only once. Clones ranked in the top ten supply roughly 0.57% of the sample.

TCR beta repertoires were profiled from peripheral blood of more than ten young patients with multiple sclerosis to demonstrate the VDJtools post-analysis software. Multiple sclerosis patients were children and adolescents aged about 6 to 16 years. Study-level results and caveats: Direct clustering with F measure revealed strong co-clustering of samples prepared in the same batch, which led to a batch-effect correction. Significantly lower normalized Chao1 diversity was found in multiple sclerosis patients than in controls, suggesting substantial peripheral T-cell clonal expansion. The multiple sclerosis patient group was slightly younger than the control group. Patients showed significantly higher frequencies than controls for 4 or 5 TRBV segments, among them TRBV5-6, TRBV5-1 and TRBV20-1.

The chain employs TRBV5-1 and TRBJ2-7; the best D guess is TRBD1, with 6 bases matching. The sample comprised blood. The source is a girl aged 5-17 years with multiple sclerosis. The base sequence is TGCGCCAGCAGCTTGGCCGACGGCAGGGGAAAATACGAGCAGTACTTC. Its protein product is CASSLADGRGKYEQYF.